The sequence of this TCR beta chain was determined in a study of cytomegalovirus exposure and HLA in healthy donors. Study-level information: Among approximately 390 genotyped donors, around 81% fell in the Caucasian-associated ancestry cluster.

Points from the study as a whole: Being productive about 90% or about 30% of the time was typical of most TCR beta V segments in an earlier analysis. A few chains tied to CMV proved CMV antigen-specific in vitro.

Notes on this clone: Its antigen is as yet unknown.

The PCR used 60 Vbeta and 13 Jbeta primers. Sequencing was performed with immunoSEQ multiplex PCR; in TCRdb, only in-frame clones are kept and a portion is missing. Of roughly 92,000 clones in the sample, 80% were seen once. Source material: PBMCs. The source is a man in his fifties or sixties in good health and CMV-seropositive.

Here the CDR3 reads CASGQGGSGELFF. The CDR3 DNA reads as TGTGCCAGCGGTCAGGGGGGCTCCGGGGAGCTGTTTTTT. The chain combines TRBV5-8 with TRBJ2-2, with a weak D call TRBD1 (7 bases). Trimming shortened V by 7 bases and J by 6 bases, and 13 bases separated the two germline ends. The CDR3 contains 13 residues. CDR1 is SGHTS, CDR2 YDEGEE, per germline. The whole variable domain, remainder taken from reference TRBV5-8 and TRBJ2-2, is EAGVTQSPTHLIKTRGQQATLRCSPISGHTSVYWYQQALGLGLQFLLWYDEGEERNRGNFPPRFSGRQFPNYSSELNVNALELEDSALYLCASGQGGSGELFFGEGSRLTVL.